This TCR beta chain derives from a study of blood T cell repertoires in COVID-19. The repertoire was sequenced with immunoSEQ multiplex PCR; TCRdb's copy has only in-frame clones and lacks some. The table records more than 65,000 clones, roughly 84% of them present only once. This CDR3 spans 16 amino acids. The J segment lost 5 bases and the V segment lost 0 bases, leaving 10 bases of the junction unmatched. Germline values: CDR1 SGHDT, CDR2 YYEEEE. The chain combines TRBV5-6 with TRBJ1-1; 7 bases fit TRBD1. The sample taken for sequencing was peripheral blood. This clonotype was obtained from a man between 45 and 60 years old with acute or convalescent COVID-19. CDR3 sequence reads: CASSLAHRGSLTEAFF. CDR3 coding DNA: TGTGCCAGCAGCTTGGCACACAGGGGTTCATTAACTGAAGCTTTCTTT.